These T cell receptor beta chains were read from a single sample in a study of post-analysis software for immune sequencing data. TCRdb re-derived calls from the PCR reads in MiXCR, one entry per CDR3 protein. This sample has about 570,000 distinct CDR3 sequences, with 34% found just once. Source material: blood. Receptors originate from a girl younger than 18 with multiple sclerosis. Both conserved end residues are part of each CDR3. The order of the fields is J gene, clone size, V gene, D gene, CDR3 protein, CDR3 DNA. D genes are given only for firm matches. Expanded clones get a size class; other rows say once, few or many, or leave the size out.

J gene: TRBJ2-1
clone size: .
V gene: TRBV20-1
D gene: .
CDR3 protein: CSARDPRGSEQFF
CDR3 DNA: TGCAGTGCTAGAGATCCCCGAGGATCTGAGCAGTTCTTC

J gene: TRBJ2-5
clone size: .
V gene: TRBV11-2
D gene: .
CDR3 protein: CASSLRGAPGETQYF
CDR3 DNA: TGTGCCAGCAGCTTACGGGGGGCCCCGGGGGAGACCCAGTACTTC

J gene: TRBJ1-5
clone size: .
V gene: TRBV12-3/TRBV12-4
D gene: .
CDR3 protein: CASSSGSPDQPQHF
CDR3 DNA: TGTGCCAGCAGTTCGGGGTCTCCTGATCAGCCCCAGCATTTT

J gene: TRBJ2-7
clone size: .
V gene: TRBV5-5
D gene: .
CDR3 protein: CASSLADQVLYEQYF
CDR3 DNA: TGTGCCAGCAGCTTGGCCGATCAGGTTCTCTACGAGCAGTACTTC

J gene: TRBJ2-3
clone size: few
V gene: TRBV5-1
D gene: .
CDR3 protein: CASSPTTGYEQYF
CDR3 DNA: TGCGCCAGCAGCCCCACGACGGGCTACGAGCAGTATTTT

J gene: TRBJ2-7
clone size: .
V gene: TRBV6-6
D gene: TRBD2
CDR3 protein: CASSPGLATEQYF
CDR3 DNA: TGTGCCAGCAGCCCGGGACTAGCGACCGAGCAGTACTTC

J gene: TRBJ2-3
clone size: .
V gene: TRBV11-2
D gene: .
CDR3 protein: CASSFAGFTDTQYF
CDR3 DNA: TGTGCCAGCAGCTTTGCGGGGTTCACAGATACGCAGTATTTT

J gene: TRBJ1-1
clone size: .
V gene: TRBV29-1
D gene: .
CDR3 protein: CSVKPTRGSNTEAFF
CDR3 DNA: TGCAGCGTGAAACCAACCCGAGGCAGCAACACTGAAGCTTTCTTT

J gene: TRBJ2-3
clone size: .
V gene: TRBV7-6
D gene: TRBD2
CDR3 protein: CASSSGPGLAGGSHTDTQYF
CDR3 DNA: TGTGCCAGCAGCTCAGGCCCGGGACTAGCGGGGGGAAGCCACACAGATACGCAGTATTTT

J gene: TRBJ2-7
clone size: .
V gene: TRBV19
D gene: .
CDR3 protein: CASSIPGTPTYEQYF
CDR3 DNA: TGTGCCAGTAGTATTCCCGGGACACCCACCTACGAGCAGTACTTC

J gene: TRBJ1-5
clone size: .
V gene: TRBV5-6
D gene: .
CDR3 protein: CASSNTGTPSNQPQHF
CDR3 DNA: TGTGCCAGCAGCAACACCGGGACACCCAGCAATCAGCCCCAGCATTTT

J gene: TRBJ2-7
clone size: few
V gene: TRBV5-1
D gene: TRBD1
CDR3 protein: CASKRDRGDYEQYF
CDR3 DNA: TGCGCCAGCAAAAGGGACAGGGGGGACTACGAGCAGTACTTC